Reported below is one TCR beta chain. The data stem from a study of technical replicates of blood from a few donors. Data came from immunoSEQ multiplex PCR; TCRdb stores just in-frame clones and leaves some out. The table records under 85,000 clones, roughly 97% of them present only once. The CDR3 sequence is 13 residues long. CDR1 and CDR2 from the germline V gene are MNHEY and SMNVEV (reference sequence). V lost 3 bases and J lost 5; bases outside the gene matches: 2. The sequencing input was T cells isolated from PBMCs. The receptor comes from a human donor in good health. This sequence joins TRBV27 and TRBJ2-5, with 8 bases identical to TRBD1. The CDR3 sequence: CASSLTGEETQYF. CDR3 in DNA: TGTGCCAGCAGTTTGACAGGGGAGGAGACCCAGTACTTC.